The next 20 T cell receptor beta chains were all read from a single sample in a study of T-cell memory formation after mild COVID-19. TCRdb passed the 5' RACE reads through MiXCR, listing each CDR3 protein once. Of approximately 190,000 distinct CDR3 sequences in the sample, about 17% were seen once. Sequenced input: PBMCs or a T cell subset sorted from them (not recorded which). All receptors derive from an adult woman who had mild COVID-19 (a few samples of this study predate the infection). Cell type and time point are not known.

The table lists this clonotype with a few counts. The CDR3 region has the DNA TGTGCCAGCAGCGTCCTAGGGGTGAGCACAGATACGCAGTATTTT. Its protein product is CASSVLGVSTDTQYF. The V and J genes are TRBV9 and TRBJ2-3, with a possible D match to TRBD1 (5 bases). From germline, CDR1 is SGDLS and CDR2 YYNGEE. The CDR3 extends over 15 amino acids. Between the trimmed V and J ends, which lost 2 bases and 0 bases, there was a span of 10 bases.

This clonotype appeared a few times. This sequence joins TRBV18 and TRBJ2-7; possible D gene TRBD2, 5 bases. The V gene lost 2 bases and the J gene lost 3 bases, with 14 bases spanning the gap. CDR3 length: 15 residues. Germline V lookup: CDR1 KGHSH, CDR2 LQKENI. The CDR3 loop is CASSPTASSLYEQYF. The CDR3 nucleotides are TGTGCCAGCTCACCAACCGCTAGCAGTCTCTACGAGCAGTACTTC.

The V call is TRBV29-1, the J call TRBJ2-1; D perhaps matches TRBD1 (5 bases). V was pared by 8 bases and J by 0 bases, with 11 bases between. The CDR3 is 13 amino acids. Germline V gives CDR1 SQVTM, CDR2 ANQGSEA. CDR3 nucleotide sequence: TGCAGCTTCGACAGTAGCTCCTACAATGAGCAGTTCTTC. Amino acids: CSFDSSSYNEQFF.

The chain links TRBV7-9 to TRBJ1-1, with D possibly being TRBD1 (6 bases). CDR3 length: 15 residues. V was trimmed by 5 bases and J by 5 bases, leaving 18 bases between them. Germline CDR1 reads SEHNR; CDR2 reads FQNEAQ (reference sequence). The CDR3 loop reads CASSPPEGGRTEAFF. CDR3 DNA sequence: TGTGCCAGCAGCCCCCCGGAGGGGGGCAGGACTGAAGCTTTCTTT.

This rearrangement joins TRBV11-3 to TRBJ2-3; 7 bases line up with TRBD1. The J segment lost 2 bases and the V segment lost 3 bases, leaving 5 bases of the junction unmatched. This CDR3 spans 15 amino acids. Germline CDR1 reads SGHNT; CDR2 reads YENEEA. CDR3 sequence: CASSLTGPNTDTQYF. The CDR3 DNA reads as TGTGCCAGCAGCTTGACAGGGCCGAACACAGATACGCAGTATTTT.

The chain joins TRBV6-5 to TRBJ1-1; D might be TRBD1 (6 bases). V lost 0 bases and J lost 1, with 9 bases in between. CDR1 is MNHEY and CDR2 is SVGAGI in the germline V gene. This CDR3 has 15 amino acids. This chain's CDR3 is CASSYSDRQNTEAFF. In DNA form, the CDR3 reads TGTGCCAGCAGTTACTCGGACAGACAGAACACTGAAGCTTTCTTT.

This clonotype was found a few times. V usage is TRBV29-1 and J usage is TRBJ2-7, with a weak D call TRBD1 (6 bases). Trimming pared 3 bases from V and 6 bases from J, leaving 9 bases between. CDR1 is SQVTM and CDR2 is ANQGSEA in the germline V gene. There are 11 residues in the CDR3. CDR3 nucleotides: TGCAGCGTTGACGACAGGTCCGAGCAGTACTTC. Its translation is CSVDDRSEQYF.

The chain carries TRBV6-2 or TRBV6-3 and TRBJ1-3; no firm D call. CDR3 length equals 13 residues. Germline V gene sequence: CDR1 MNHEY, CDR2 SVGEGT. V lost 4 bases and J 6 bases, leaving 10 bases between the germline ends. For the CDR3, the DNA is TGTGCCAGCAGTTCCGGACGAGAAAACACCATATATTTT. Translating it yields CASSSGRENTIYF.

This clonotype was counted ten times or more. The chain couples TRBV12-3 or TRBV12-4 to TRBJ2-1; TRBD2 aligns across 8 bases. The CDR3 length is 16 residues. Trimming removed 6 bases from V and 8 bases from J; junction bases left unmatched: 15. The CDR3 nucleotides are TGTGCCAGCAGCATAGCAGGGCGGGGGGCGCGGGATGAGCAGTTCTTC. Protein: CASSIAGRGARDEQFF.

V usage is TRBV10-1 and J usage is TRBJ2-1; TRBD2 might be the D (6 bases). Germline V gene lookup returns CDR1 WNHNN and CDR2 SYGVQD (reference sequence). V shed 10 bases and J shed 5 bases, with 6 bases lying between them. The CDR3 runs to 10 residues. CDR3 sequence reads: CATGDNEQFF. CDR3 DNA sequence: TGCGCCACGGGGGACAATGAGCAGTTCTTC.

The gene calls are TRBV20-1 and TRBJ1-4; 7 bases map to TRBD1. CDR3 length equals 14 residues. V shed 6 bases and J 2 bases; nucleotides not matched to a gene: 6. Germline V lookup: CDR1 DFQATT, CDR2 SNEGSKA (reference sequence). CDR3 DNA sequence: TGCAGTGCCACCCAGGGGGGCACTAATGAAAAACTGTTTTTT. This sequence encodes CSATQGGTNEKLFF.

This clonotype was counted between two and nine times. The rearrangement uses TRBV15 and TRBJ1-4; 7 bases match TRBD1. The CDR3 sequence is 16 residues long. Germline CDR1 is LNHNV and CDR2 is YYDKDF (reference sequence). Losses at the gene ends were 2 bases for V and 5 bases for J; bases not matched to a gene: 8. The chain's CDR3 is CATSRPEQGRNEKLFF. DNA of the CDR3: TGTGCCACCAGCAGACCTGAACAGGGGAGGAATGAAAAACTGTTTTTT.

This clonotype was detected a few times. The chain links TRBV7-9 to TRBJ2-3, with D tentatively TRBD1 (5 bases). Germline V gene data show CDR1 as SEHNR and CDR2 as FQNEAQ (reference sequence). V was shortened by 1 base and J by 2 bases, with 13 bases between the two germline ends. This CDR3 has 16 residues. The CDR3 spells CASSLGQSWITDTQYF. DNA for the CDR3: TGTGCCAGCAGCTTAGGACAGAGCTGGATCACAGATACGCAGTATTTT. Full variable domain (rest looked up from reference TRBV7-9 and TRBJ2-3): DTGVSQNPRHKITKRGQNVTFRCDPISEHNRLYWYRQTLGQGPEFLTYFQNEAQLEKSRLLSDRFSAERPKGSFSTLEIQRTEQGDSAMYLCASSLGQSWITDTQYFGPGTRLTVL.

There are a few counts of this clonotype. The V call is TRBV7-9, the J call TRBJ1-2, with 10 bases lining up with TRBD1. The germline V gene encodes CDR1 SEHNR and CDR2 FQNEAQ (reference sequence). This CDR3 has 15 amino acids. Trimming cost V 4 bases and J 2 bases; bases outside gene matches: 4. DNA for the CDR3: TGTGCCAGCAGCTCCCGGGACAGGGGCAACTATGGCTACACCTTC. Encoded protein: CASSSRDRGNYGYTF.

This clonotype has more than one count but fewer than ten. This sequence joins TRBV20-1 and TRBJ2-3; possibly TRBD1 for D (7 bases). Germline CDR1 DFQATT, CDR2 SNEGSKA (reference sequence). Trimming removed 2 bases at V and 0 bases at J, with 12 bases between. The CDR3 length is 15 residues. CDR3 DNA: TGCAGTGCTAGACCAGGGGGGTCTAGCACAGATACGCAGTATTTT. As protein: CSARPGGSSTDTQYF.

Many counts were recorded for this clonotype. The rearrangement links TRBV7-2 to TRBJ2-7; 8 bases fit TRBD1. This CDR3 is 13 amino acids long. Germline values: CDR1 SGHTA, CDR2 FQGNSA. The ends lost 5 bases at V and 1 base at J; junction bases unmatched: 1. The DNA of the CDR3 is TGTGCCAGCAGCCGGGACAGGTCCTACGAGCAGTACTTC. Translation gives CASSRDRSYEQYF.

This clonotype was picked up a small number of times. The rearrangement joins TRBV6-5 to TRBJ2-7; 8 nucleotides agree with TRBD2. J was trimmed by 1 base and V by 10 bases; bases with no gene match: 12. CDR3 size: 15 residues. Looked up from germline, CDR1 is MNHEY and CDR2 is SVGAGI. The CDR3 protein is CATKESGGRSYEQYF. The CDR3 bases are TGTGCCACAAAGGAATCGGGAGGGCGATCCTACGAGCAGTACTTC.

Only a few counts were recorded for this clonotype. At one boundary the junction diverges from the germline segment, which might be a read error. V and J are TRBV3-1 and TRBJ2-1; D is possibly TRBD2 (6 bases). The CDR3 is 11 amino acids. CDR1 LGHDT and CDR2 YNNKEL come from the germline V gene (reference sequence). CDR3 sequence reads: CASSQQGLALF. CDR3 nucleotide sequence: TGTGCCAGCAGCCAACAGGGACTTGCCCTCTTC.

In this sample, this clonotype turned up a few times. The genes are TRBV18 and TRBJ2-2; possibly TRBD1 or TRBD2 for D (5 bases each). Deletions cut 3 bases from V and 4 bases from J, with 15 bases between. The CDR3 contains 16 residues. Germline V gene data show CDR1 as KGHSH and CDR2 as LQKENI. Here the CDR3 DNA reads TGTGCCAGCTCACCGCGGCAGGGAGAAACCACCGGGGAGCTGTTTTTT. Its translation is CASSPRQGETTGELFF.

There are a few counts of this clonotype. The rearrangement links TRBV12-3 or TRBV12-4 to TRBJ2-5, with TRBD2 identical over 9 bases. The CDR3 consists of 13 residues. V trimming: 3 bases; J trimming: 9 bases; junction bases outside the gene matches: 5. The CDR3 is CASSFGSSGAQYF. The DNA for the CDR3 is TGTGCCAGCAGTTTTGGATCTAGCGGGGCCCAGTACTTC.